Below, 26 T cell receptor beta chains from the same sample are listed, as sequenced in a study of T cells in Graves' hyperthyroidism and ophthalmopathy. RNA transcripts gave rise to amplified TCR beta CDR3 regions. HTBI primers were used for first-round RT-PCR of the TCR CDR3. Each CDR3 protein gets one entry after TCRdb re-called the multiplex PCR reads with MiXCR. The data hold some 560,000 distinct CDR3 sequences, with 15% to 19% observed a single time. Sequencing input: blood. All receptors come from a woman between 25 and 40 years old with Graves' hyperthyroidism.

With regard to this clonotype: A junction boundary mismatches the germline segment, possibly from a read error. The gene calls are TRBV6-2 or TRBV6-3 and TRBJ2-5, with 7 positions matching TRBD2. The CDR3 has 14 residues. Germline CDR1 and CDR2: MNHEY and SVGEGT. The DNA for the CDR3 is TGTACCAGCAGTTACGGACTAGGGGAAGAGACCCAGTACTTC. Encoded protein: CTSSYGLGEETQYF.

The chain joins TRBV7-8 to TRBJ1-5; 8 bases agree with TRBD1. This CDR3 region has 15 residues. V trimming: 5 bases; J trimming: 8 bases; junction bases outside the gene matches: 11. The germline CDR1 and CDR2 sequences are SGHVS and FQNEAQ. The CDR3 bases are TGTGCCAGCAGCCCCCGGACAGGGTGGGTTGAGCCCCAGCATTTT. Encoded protein: CASSPRTGWVEPQHF.

This clonotype was seen ten or more times. V is TRBV28 and J is TRBJ2-1; 7 bases map to TRBD1. CDR3 length: 15 amino acids. Germline V CDR1 and CDR2: MDHEN, SYDVKM. V shed 5 bases, J shed 5 bases, and the junction held 9 bases outside the gene matches. The CDR3, as DNA: TGTGCCAGCAGTCCACAGGGGAGTAGGCACAATGAGCAGTTCTTC. This gives the protein CASSPQGSRHNEQFF.

This clonotype has only a few counts. The rearrangement uses TRBV28 and TRBJ2-2; TRBD1 or TRBD2 may be the D gene (7 bases each). This CDR3 contains 14 residues. Germline V gene lookup returns CDR1 MDHEN and CDR2 SYDVKM. V lost 5 bases and J lost 7, with 14 bases in between. This CDR3 is CASSITGEGGELFF. CDR3 nucleotides: TGTGCCAGCAGTATCACAGGGGAGGGCGGGGAGCTGTTTTTT.

This clonotype was counted ten times or more. Here the CDR3 reads CSATGQGIPYEQYF. CDR3 DNA: TGCAGTGCTACGGGACAGGGGATCCCCTACGAGCAGTACTTC. V usage is TRBV20-1 and J usage is TRBJ2-7; 10 bases are a match to TRBD1. Germline CDR1 reads DFQATT; CDR2 reads SNEGSKA (reference sequence). Unmatched junction bases numbered 5, after V lost 4 bases and J lost 2 bases. The CDR3 is 14 residues long.

The rearrangement uses TRBV11-2 and TRBJ2-3, with D unclear. CDR3 size: 15 residues. V shed 1 base and J shed 1 base, with 9 bases lying between them. Looked up from germline, CDR1 is SGHAT and CDR2 is FQNNGV. CDR3 sequence: CASSLATMGTDTQYF. In DNA, the CDR3 is TGTGCCAGCAGCTTAGCAACTATGGGCACAGATACGCAGTATTTT.

This chain joins TRBV4-1 and TRBJ2-7, with TRBD2 as a possible D gene (6 bases). Looked up from germline, CDR1 is MGHRA and CDR2 is YSYEKL. CDR3 size: 14 residues. The germline V and J ends were trimmed by 4 bases and 9 bases, with 19 bases remaining between them. The CDR3 coding sequence is TGCGCCAGCAGCCCCCGGGTAACTAAGGAGGGGCAGTACTTC. Protein product: CASSPRVTKEGQYF.

This clonotype was recorded at least ten times. The chain joins TRBV6-1 to TRBJ2-1, with TRBD2 identical over 13 bases. CDR1 is MNHNS and CDR2 is SASEGT in the germline V gene. The CDR3 runs to 18 residues. After removal of 7 bases from V and 0 bases from J, the junction contained 9 bases not matched to a gene. The CDR3 region has the DNA TGTGCCAGCATGCGAACCGGGACTAGCGGGGCCTCCTACAATGAGCAGTTCTTC. Amino acid sequence: CASMRTGTSGASYNEQFF.

Many counts were recorded for this clonotype. The chain has TRBV30 and TRBJ2-2, with 10 nucleotides matching TRBD1. With V trimmed by 7 bases and J by 0 bases, 2 bases remained unmatched. From germline, CDR1 is GTSNPN and CDR2 SVGIG (reference sequence). The length of the CDR3 is 14 residues. DNA for the CDR3: TGTGCCTTCGGGACAGGGGCGAACACCGGGGAGCTGTTTTTT. This gives the protein CAFGTGANTGELFF.

This clonotype was seen only a few times. The V and J genes are TRBV27 and TRBJ2-5; TRBD1 or TRBD2 may be the D gene (6 bases each). The CDR3 runs to 15 residues. The germline V gene has CDR1 MNHEY and CDR2 SMNVEV (reference sequence). The V gene lost 5 bases and the J gene lost 2 bases, with 15 bases spanning the gap. CDR3 amino acids: CASSLRGREQETQYF. CDR3 sequence (DNA): TGTGCCAGCAGTCTCCGGGGGCGGGAACAAGAGACCCAGTACTTC.

This clonotype has a count of ten or more. J is TRBJ2-1 and V is TRBV12-3 or TRBV12-4, with 10 bases aligning to TRBD1. The ends lost 4 bases at V and 5 bases at J; junction bases unmatched: 8. The CDR3 spans 16 residues. CDR3 DNA sequence: TGTGCCAGCAGTTGGAGTAGGGGACAGGGGAACAATGAGCAGTTCTTC. Protein: CASSWSRGQGNNEQFF.

The table lists this clonotype with many counts. The rearrangement links TRBV7-9 to TRBJ1-1; tentative D call: TRBD1 (5 bases). Germline assignment: CDR1 SEHNR and CDR2 FQNEAQ (reference sequence). Trimming stripped 5 bases from V and 1 base from J, with 11 bases between. CDR3 length: 14 amino acids. The CDR3 is CASSPGSTNTEAFF. As DNA, the CDR3 is TGTGCCAGCAGCCCAGGGAGCACGAACACTGAAGCTTTCTTT. Looking up the rest from reference TRBV7-9 and TRBJ1-1 gives the full variable domain: DTGVSQNPRHKITKRGQNVTFRCDPISEHNRLYWYRQTLGQGPEFLTYFQNEAQLEKSRLLSDRFSAERPKGSFSTLEIQRTEQGDSAMYLCASSPGSTNTEAFFGQGTRLTVV.

This clonotype was seen repeatedly, ten times or more. This chain joins TRBV11-2 and TRBJ2-2; D gene ambiguous. The V gene lost 7 bases and the J gene lost 1 base, with 13 bases spanning the gap. The CDR3 spans 15 residues. The V gene's germline CDR1 is SGHAT and CDR2 FQNNGV. The CDR3 bases are TGTGCCAGCATCCACCCCAGACAGAACACCGGGGAGCTGTTTTTT. It encodes CASIHPRQNTGELFF.

This clonotype has a count of ten or more. The rearrangement links TRBV7-8 to TRBJ2-1, with D possibly matching TRBD1 (5 bases). This CDR3 region has 15 residues. CDR1 is SGHVS and CDR2 is FQNEAQ in the germline V gene. V was trimmed by 5 bases and J by 11 bases, leaving 22 bases between them. CDR3 sequence: CASSLRVAGRNKQFF. The CDR3 coding sequence is TGTGCCAGCAGCCTCAGGGTTGCTGGTAGAAATAAGCAGTTCTTC.

The chain is built from TRBV20-1 and TRBJ2-7; 10 nucleotides line up with TRBD2. The CDR3 extends over 15 amino acids. J was trimmed by 0 bases and V by 6 bases; bases with no gene match: 8. The germline CDR1 and CDR2 sequences are DFQATT and SNEGSKA (reference sequence). For the CDR3, the DNA is TGCAGTGCAGGAGCGGGAGGGCTCAGCTCCTACGAGCAGTACTTC. Translating it yields CSAGAGGLSSYEQYF.

Many counts were recorded for this clonotype. V and J are TRBV2 and TRBJ2-1, with D possibly TRBD2 on 7 matching bases. Trimming left V 1 base short and J 13 bases short, with 29 bases between. Germline V gene lookup returns CDR1 SNHLY and CDR2 FYNNEI. This CDR3 has 18 amino acids. CDR3 sequence: CASSEGGGLDSRWGRQFF. The CDR3 DNA sequence: TGTGCCAGCAGTGAAGGGGGGGGCCTAGACTCCCGTTGGGGTCGACAGTTCTTC.

At least ten counts were recorded for this clonotype. V is TRBV20-1 and J is TRBJ2-1; weak D call: TRBD2 (6 bases). The germline gives CDR1 DFQATT, CDR2 SNEGSKA (reference sequence). The CDR3 is made up of 11 amino acids. CDR3 DNA sequence: TGCAGCGGGAGTTTTTACAATGAGCAGTTCTTC. Its protein product is CSGSFYNEQFF.

This clonotype has ten or more counts. One end of the junction is discordant with germline, which a read error may explain. The gene calls are TRBV7-2 and TRBJ1-1; no reliable D call. CDR1 is SGHTA, CDR2 FQGNSA, per germline. CDR3 length equals 13 residues. CDR3 protein: CASSFLTNTGAFF. In DNA, the CDR3 is TGTGCCAGCAGCTTTCTAACGAACACTGGAGCTTTCTTT.

The chain couples TRBV4-1 to TRBJ2-7; 9 nucleotides agree with TRBD1. This CDR3 is 13 amino acids long. The germline CDR1 and CDR2 sequences are MGHRA and YSYEKL. The V and J ends lost 4 bases and 6 bases, in that order; junction bases with no gene match: 4. This CDR3 reads CASSRDRETEQYF. DNA of the CDR3: TGCGCCAGCAGCCGGGACAGGGAAACCGAGCAGTACTTC.

This clonotype was seen ten or more times. V and J are TRBV3-1 and TRBJ1-6; the match to TRBD1 covers 12 bases. V lost 3 bases, J lost 10 bases, and 1 base stayed unmatched. CDR3 size: 14 residues. Per germline, CDR1 LGHDT and CDR2 YNNKEL (reference sequence). The CDR3 coding sequence is TGTGCCAGCAGCCAGGGGACAGGGGGCTCACCCCTCCACTTT. Translating gives CASSQGTGGSPLHF.

At least ten counts were recorded for this clonotype. This chain uses TRBV4-3 with TRBJ2-7; D is unclear. Between the trimmed V and J ends, which lost 1 base and 6 bases, there was a span of 10 bases. The germline gives CDR1 LGHNA, CDR2 YSLEER. The CDR3 has 13 amino acids. This CDR3 reads CASSQVFRSEQYF. CDR3 DNA sequence: TGCGCCAGCAGCCAAGTTTTTCGGTCCGAGCAGTACTTC.

This clonotype was detected ten times or more. The V gene is TRBV11-3, the J gene TRBJ2-1; D unclear. V was clipped by 3 bases and J by 6 bases, with 15 bases between them. The CDR3 consists of 15 residues. Looked up from germline, CDR1 is SGHNT and CDR2 is YENEEA. CDR3 region: CASSLGRSAGNEQFF. Here the CDR3 DNA reads TGTGCCAGCAGCTTGGGCCGTTCGGCTGGCAATGAGCAGTTCTTC.

Only a few counts were recorded for this clonotype. The V gene is TRBV19, the J gene TRBJ2-2; no firm D call. Trimming took off 3 bases at V and 6 bases at J, with 14 bases between the two ends. Germline V gives CDR1 LNHDA, CDR2 SQIVND (reference sequence). CDR3 length: 15 residues. The CDR3 loop is CASSIGPGGPGELFF. CDR3 coding DNA: TGTGCCAGTAGTATCGGGCCGGGTGGACCCGGGGAGCTGTTTTTT.

This clonotype occurred many times. The V gene is TRBV3-1, the J gene TRBJ2-1; TRBD2 matches at 10 bases. The germline CDR1 and CDR2 sequences are LGHDT and YNNKEL (reference sequence). After removal of 6 bases from V and 8 bases from J, the junction contained 7 bases not matched to a gene. The CDR3 loop spans 14 amino acids. The CDR3, as DNA: TGTGCCAGCAGAAAAGCGGGAGGGAACGATGAGCAGTTCTTC. Translating gives CASRKAGGNDEQFF.

To note about this clonotype: A much more abundant neighbour one base away suggests this may be a read error. The V call is TRBV5-5, the J call TRBJ1-1; D is possibly TRBD1 (5 bases). Germline V lookup: CDR1 SGHKS, CDR2 YYEKEE (reference sequence). This CDR3 spans 12 amino acids. The CDR3 sequence is CAGSLDITEAFF. The CDR3 region has the DNA TGTGCCGGCAGCTTGGACATCACTGAAGCTTTCTTT. Using reference TRBV5-5 and TRBJ1-1 for the parts outside the CDR3, the full variable domain is DAGVTQSPTHLIKTRGQQVTLRCSPISGHKSVSWYQQVLGQGPQFIFQYYEKEERGRGNFPDRFSARQFPNYSSELNVNALLLGDSALYLCAGSLDITEAFFGQGTRLTVV.

This clonotype showed up just a few times. The chain couples TRBV7-6 to TRBJ2-3; 13 bases are a match to TRBD2. This CDR3 is built from 18 residues. Trimming at V came to 5 bases and at J to 7 bases, leaving 15 bases not matched to a gene. Looked up from germline, CDR1 is SGHVS and CDR2 is FNYEAQ. Here the CDR3 DNA reads TGTGCCAGCAGCCCAGTCCCGGGACTAGCGGGACCCCCATATACGCAGTATTTT. Translated: CASSPVPGLAGPPYTQYF.